The 2 T cell receptor beta chains below all came from one sample that was sequenced in a study of blood T cell repertoires in COVID-19. TCRdb keeps only in-frame clones here, not all; method: immunoSEQ multiplex PCR. The profile shows around 97,000 clones, roughly 90% of them singletons. The material sequenced was peripheral blood. These receptors came from an older woman with acute or convalescent COVID-19.

This clone occurred once. This sequence joins TRBV27 and TRBJ1-2; no clear D gene. Trimming removed 5 bases at V and 2 bases at J, with 9 bases between. The CDR3 loop spans 13 amino acids. From germline, CDR1 is MNHEY and CDR2 SMNVEV (reference sequence). CDR3 sequence reads: CASSPQNNYGYTF. In DNA form, the CDR3 reads TGTGCCAGCAGTCCCCAGAACAACTATGGCTACACCTTC.

This clone has a handful of counts. The V and J genes are TRBV25-1 and TRBJ1-4, with a possible D match to TRBD1 (6 bases). The CDR3 has 14 amino acids. The germline V and J ends were trimmed by 3 bases and 7 bases, with 12 bases remaining between them. The germline V gene has CDR1 MGHDK and CDR2 SYGVNS. The CDR3 coding sequence is TGTGCCAGCAGTGATGGGTCAGGGGTTGAAAAACTGTTTTTT. Its protein is CASSDGSGVEKLFF.